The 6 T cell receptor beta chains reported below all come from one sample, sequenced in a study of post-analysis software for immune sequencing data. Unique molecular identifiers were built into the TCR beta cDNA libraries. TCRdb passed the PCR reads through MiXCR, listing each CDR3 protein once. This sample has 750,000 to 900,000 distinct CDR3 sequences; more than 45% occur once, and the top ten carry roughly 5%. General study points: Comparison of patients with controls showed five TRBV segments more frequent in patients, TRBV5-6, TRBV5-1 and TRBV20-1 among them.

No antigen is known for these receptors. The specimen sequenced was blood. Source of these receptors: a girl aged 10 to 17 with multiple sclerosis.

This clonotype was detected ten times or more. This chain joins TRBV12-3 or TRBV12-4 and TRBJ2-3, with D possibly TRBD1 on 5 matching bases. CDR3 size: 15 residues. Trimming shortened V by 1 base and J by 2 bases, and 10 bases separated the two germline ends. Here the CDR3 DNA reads TGTGCCAGCAGTTTAGAGGGGTCCGCCACAGATACGCAGTATTTT. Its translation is CASSLEGSATDTQYF.

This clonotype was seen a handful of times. The CDR3 region has the DNA TGTGCCAGCAGCCAAGAACTACTAGCGGAAACCTACGAGCAGTACTTC. Its translation: CASSQELLAETYEQYF. The chain is built from TRBV4-2 and TRBJ2-7, with TRBD2 matching over 8 bases. V lost 0 bases to trimming and J lost 2 bases; unmatched junction nucleotides: 6. Germline V gives CDR1 LGHNA, CDR2 YNFKEQ. The CDR3 totals 16 residues.

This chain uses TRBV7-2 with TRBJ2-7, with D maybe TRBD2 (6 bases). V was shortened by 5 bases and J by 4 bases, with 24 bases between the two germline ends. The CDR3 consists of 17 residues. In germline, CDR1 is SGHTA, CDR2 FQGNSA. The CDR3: CASSHLAGSTPLYEQYF. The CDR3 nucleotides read TGTGCCAGCAGCCACCTTGCCGGGAGCACACCTCTTTACGAGCAGTACTTC. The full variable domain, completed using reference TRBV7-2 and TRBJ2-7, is GAGVSQSPSNKVTEKGKDVELRCDPISGHTALYWYRQSLGQGLEFLIYFQGNSAPDKSGLPSDRFSAERTGGSVSTLTIQRTQQEDSAVYLCASSHLAGSTPLYEQYFGPGTRLTVT.

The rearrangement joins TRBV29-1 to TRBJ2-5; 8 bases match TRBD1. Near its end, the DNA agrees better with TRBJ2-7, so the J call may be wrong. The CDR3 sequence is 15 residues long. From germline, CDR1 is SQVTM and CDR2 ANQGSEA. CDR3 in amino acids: CSVEDRGTGPYEQYF. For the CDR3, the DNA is TGCAGCGTTGAAGATCGGGGGACAGGTCCCTACGAGCAGTACTTC.

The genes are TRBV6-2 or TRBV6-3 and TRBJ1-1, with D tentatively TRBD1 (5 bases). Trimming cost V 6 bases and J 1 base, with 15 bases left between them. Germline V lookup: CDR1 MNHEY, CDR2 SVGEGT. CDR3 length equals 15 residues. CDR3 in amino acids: CASRHRVRGNTEAFF. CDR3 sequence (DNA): TGTGCCAGCAGACACCGCGTTAGGGGGAACACTGAAGCTTTCTTT.

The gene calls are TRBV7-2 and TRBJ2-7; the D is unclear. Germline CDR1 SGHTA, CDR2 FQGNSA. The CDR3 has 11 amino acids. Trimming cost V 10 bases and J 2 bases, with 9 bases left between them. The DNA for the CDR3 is TGTGCCAACCCTTCGGCCTACGAGCAGTACTTC. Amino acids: CANPSAYEQYF.